These T cell receptor beta chains were read from a single sample in a study of cytomegalovirus exposure and HLA in healthy donors. Clones were sequenced by immunoSEQ multiplex PCR, and TCRdb holds only the in-frame ones, with some missing. The table shows 160,000 or so clones, with approximately 82% occurring only once. Sequenced sample: PBMCs. All receptors derive from a woman in her forties or fifties in good health and CMV-seropositive. CDR3s include the opening cysteine and the closing phenylalanine or tryptophan. The D gene is left open where the match is weak. Clone size appears in some rows only: once, few, many, or a class for an expanded clone.

>TRBV2|.|TRBJ1-1|TRBD1
TGTGCCAGCTCCCGGACAGGGAGGAACACTGAAGCTTTCTTT
CASSRTGRNTEAFF
>TRBV19|.|TRBJ1-5|.
TGTGCCAGTAGTATAGGGGGCCTTTCGACGCGCAATCAGCCCCAGCATTTT
CASSIGGLSTRNQPQHF
>TRBV19|.|TRBJ1-1|TRBD1
TGTGCCAGTAGTAGCCGGGACAGACCTGAAGCTTTCTTT
CASSSRDRPEAFF
>TRBV5-1|.|TRBJ2-7|.
TGCGCCAGCAGCTTGGGGTCGGGAAAGGGCTCCTACGAGCAGTACTTC
CASSLGSGKGSYEQYF
>TRBV30|.|TRBJ1-1|.
TGTGCCTGGACCCCCAACTGGGGGGGAGAGGCTTTCTTT
CAWTPNWGGEAFF
>TRBV5-6|.|TRBJ1-1|.
TGTGCCAGCACCCTCCTTCCGGGGAACACTGAAGCTTTCTTT
CASTLLPGNTEAFF
>TRBV7-2|.|TRBJ2-7|TRBD2
TGTGCCAGCAGCTTAGGACCCTTCGGCGGGGGGGCCTCCGAGCAGTACTTC
CASSLGPFGGGASEQYF
>TRBV5-8|.|TRBJ2-7|.
TGTGCCAGCAGCTTGGGGATTGGACATGGAGTACACGAGCAGTACTTC
CASSLGIGHGVHEQYF
>TRBV6-5|.|TRBJ1-3|.
TGTGCCAGCAGTTCCGGGACTGGAAACACCATATATTTT
CASSSGTGNTIYF
>TRBV27|.|TRBJ2-4|.
TGTGCCAGCAGTCCCCTCCCGGGTTCTTTAACCCTAGCCAAAAACATTCAGTACTTC
CASSPLPGSLTLAKNIQYF
>TRBV29-1|.|TRBJ1-4|.
TGCAGCGTTGAAACGGCAGGGAATGAAAAACTGTTTTTT
CSVETAGNEKLFF
>TRBV4-3|.|TRBJ2-6|.
TGCGCCAGCAGCCAAGTTAGCTCTGGGGCCAACGTCCTGACTTTC
CASSQVSSGANVLTF
>TRBV5-4|.|TRBJ2-2|.
TGTGCCAGCAGCCAGGTAGAGAACACCGGGGAGCTGTTTTTT
CASSQVENTGELFF
>TRBV29-1|.|TRBJ2-1|TRBD2
TGCAGCGTTGTAGAACTAGCGGGGGGGGGTTTCTTC
CSVVELAGGGFF
>TRBV28|.|TRBJ2-7|TRBD2
TGTGCCAGCAGTTTCGGTAGCGGGGGGGCCTACGAGCAGTACTTC
CASSFGSGGAYEQYF
>TRBV7-8|few|TRBJ2-7|.
TGTGCCAGCAGCCGCCGGGACACAGCCTACGAGCAGTACTTC
CASSRRDTAYEQYF
>TRBV19|.|TRBJ1-2|TRBD1
TGTGCCAGTAGTACAATCGGGACAGTCTATGGCTACACCTTC
CASSTIGTVYGYTF
>TRBV2|.|TRBJ1-4|.
TGTGCCAGCAGTGAAGTAGCGATACAGGGCTATGAAAAACTGTTTTTT
CASSEVAIQGYEKLFF
>TRBV5-4|.|TRBJ2-3|.
TGTGCCAGCAGCGGGAGGACGGCAGATACGCAGTATTTT
CASSGRTADTQYF
>TRBV11-2|.|TRBJ1-1|TRBD1
TGTGCCAGCAGCCCTCGGACAGGGGCCACTGAAGCTTTCTTT
CASSPRTGATEAFF
>TRBV6-5|.|TRBJ1-2|.
TGTGCCAGCAGCCTTTTGAGGCACAATGGCTACACCTTC
CASSLLRHNGYTF
>TRBV25-1|few|TRBJ1-1|.
TGTGCCAGCAGTGTGGGACACCTCTTAAACACTGAAGCTTTCTTT
CASSVGHLLNTEAFF
>TRBV7-2|.|TRBJ1-1|.
TGTGCCAGCAGCTTAGTCCAGGGGACGAGGACTGAAGCTTTCTTT
CASSLVQGTRTEAFF
>TRBV18|.|TRBJ2-7|TRBD1
TGTGCCAGCTCACCAATCGACAGGGGAGTATACGAGCAGTACTTC
CASSPIDRGVYEQYF
>TRBV7-2|.|TRBJ2-7|.
TGTGCCAGCAGCAGTGGTAGGACAACCTACGAGCAGTACTTC
CASSSGRTTYEQYF
>TRBV25-1|.|TRBJ2-7|TRBD1
TGTGCCAGCACCGGACAGGGGGCAGGTAAGGCTTCCCTCTACGAGCAGTACTTC
CASTGQGAGKASLYEQYF
>TRBV4-3|.|TRBJ2-7|.
TGCGCCAGCAGCCAAGGATATACCGGGTCAAGGGAGAGGAGCGAGCAGTACTTC
CASSQGYTGSRERSEQYF
>TRBV5-4|.|TRBJ1-2|.
TGTGCCAGCAGCTTGCTGACGGGGAACTATGGCTACACCTTC
CASSLLTGNYGYTF
>TRBV7-9|.|TRBJ2-1|TRBD2
TGTGCCAGCAGCCCGGAAACTAGCGGGGGGAACAATGAGCAGTTCTTC
CASSPETSGGNNEQFF
>TRBV4-3|few|TRBJ2-1|.
TGCGCCAGCAGCCAAGGCGGGGCGGGGGCCCGGGAGAATGAGCAGTTCTTC
CASSQGGAGARENEQFF
>TRBV11-2|.|TRBJ2-7|.
TGTGCCAGCAGCTCAGAGGCGGCAACGACCTACGAGCAGTACTTC
CASSSEAATTYEQYF
>TRBV6-1|.|TRBJ1-2|TRBD1
TGTGCCAGCAGTGAAGCTTGGACAGGGGACGGCTACACCTTC
CASSEAWTGDGYTF
>TRBV2|.|TRBJ2-4|TRBD2
TGTGCCAGCAGCGGGGCTAGCGGGGGGACTACCAAAAACATTCAGTACTTC
CASSGASGGTTKNIQYF
>TRBV7-6|.|TRBJ2-6|TRBD2
TGTGCCAGCAGCTTAAATGCGGGGGGTACGGCTGGGGCCAACGTCCTGACTTTC
CASSLNAGGTAGANVLTF
>TRBV30|.|TRBJ1-3|.
TGTGCCTGGAGTCGTGATCCCGGCTCTGGAAACACCATATATTTT
CAWSRDPGSGNTIYF
>TRBV6-5|.|TRBJ2-2|TRBD2
TGTGCCAGCAGTGTCTTAGCGGGGGGACCCGGGGAGCTGTTTTTT
CASSVLAGGPGELFF
>TRBV7-2|once|TRBJ1-1|TRBD1
TGTGCCAGCAGCTTAAACGGGGGTGACAGGGGCGAAGCTTTCTTT
CASSLNGGDRGEAFF
>TRBV6-6|.|TRBJ2-7|TRBD1
TGTGCCAGCAGTTACTCGGGGACAGCCGGCTACGAGCAGTACTTC
CASSYSGTAGYEQYF
>TRBV5-1|once|TRBJ2-2|.
TGCGCCAGCAATGACGGGGGGAACACCGGGGAGCTGTTTTTT
CASNDGGNTGELFF
>TRBV7-9|.|TRBJ2-4|TRBD1
TGTGCCAGCAGCCGGGGGACAGGGGAGGACATTCAGTACTTC
CASSRGTGEDIQYF